These 14 T cell receptor beta chains originate from one sample sequenced in a study of shared clonotypes between healthy human individuals (TCRdb year 2020). The library was built by means of the immunoSEQ multiplex PCR assay. TCRdb carries this immuneACCESS record with in-frame sequences only. Its versions omit some clonotypes, under half of them owing to an unresolved V gene in the studies checked, with the rest unexplained. Within this sample are some 490,000 clones, with around 80% of them counted one time only. The biggest ten clones account for 12% of the sample. The sequenced material came from PBMCs. Receptors originate from a woman aged 40 to 50 in good health. Some clones in this sample may be carry-over from other donors' samples.

The chain is built from TRBV2 and TRBJ1-2; TRBD1 matches at 9 bases. Germline CDR1 is SNHLY and CDR2 is FYNNEI. The CDR3 has 12 residues. J lost 2 bases, V lost 11 bases, and 3 bases had no gene match. In nucleotides, the CDR3 is TGTGCCGGGGACAGGGACAACTATGGCTACACCTTC. Its protein product is CAGDRDNYGYTF.

The chain employs TRBV5-1 and TRBJ2-7, with TRBD1 matching over 11 bases. Germline assignment: CDR1 SGHRS and CDR2 YFSETQ. Losses at the gene ends were 4 bases for V and 5 bases for J; bases not matched to a gene: 5. The CDR3 is 14 residues long. The DNA of the CDR3 is TGCGCCAGCAGCCTACGGACAGGGGGCGACGAGCAGTACTTC. This translates into CASSLRTGGDEQYF.

The chain combines TRBV7-9 with TRBJ2-7; 7 bases map to TRBD2. The CDR3 length is 13 residues. Germline CDR1 reads SEHNR; CDR2 reads FQNEAQ (reference sequence). The ends lost 5 bases at V and 3 bases at J; junction bases unmatched: 4. The chain's CDR3 is CASSRGVDYEQYF. CDR3 DNA: TGTGCCAGCAGCCGGGGGGTGGACTACGAGCAGTACTTC.

The chain is built from TRBV7-6 and TRBJ1-2, with TRBD1 matching 9 bases. The CDR3 is 14 amino acids. V gave up 1 base and J gave up 6 bases; unmatched junction bases: 3. CDR1 and CDR2 from the germline V gene are SGHVS and FNYEAQ. As DNA, the CDR3 is TGTGCCAGCAGCTTAGACAGGGGGCAGGATGGCTACACCTTC. This codes for CASSLDRGQDGYTF.

The chain couples TRBV7-5 to TRBJ2-2. TRBV7-5 is classified as a pseudogene. CDR3 length: 15 amino acids. The CDR3 DNA follows: TGTGCCAGCAGTTCCCCCAAAATAAGGACCGGGGAGCTGTTTTTT. Protein: CASSSPKIRTGELFF.

The chain carries TRBV5-8 and TRBJ2-5; maybe TRBD1 (5 bases). Trimming pared 10 bases from V and 1 base from J, leaving 17 bases between. Germline CDR1 is SGHTS and CDR2 is YDEGEE. CDR3 length equals 14 residues. DNA for the CDR3: TGTGCCGGACAAGATTCGGCGATCCAAGAGACCCAGTACTTC. This encodes CAGQDSAIQETQYF.

This clone was seen a single time. The rearrangement links TRBV19 to TRBJ2-7, with D maybe TRBD2 (5 bases). The CDR3 runs to 17 residues. Germline values: CDR1 LNHDA, CDR2 SQIVND (reference sequence). The V and J ends lost 5 bases and 7 bases respectively, with 27 bases between them. The CDR3 sequence is CASSSRADVVTPGEQYF. CDR3 DNA: TGTGCCAGTAGTTCCCGGGCCGATGTCGTAACCCCGGGGGAGCAGTACTTC.

This sequence joins TRBV7-3 and TRBJ2-1, with TRBD1 matching over 7 bases. This CDR3 contains 14 residues. J lost 6 bases, V lost 7 bases, and 9 bases had no gene match. From germline, CDR1 is SGHTA and CDR2 FQGTGA. The CDR3 region is CASTSDRAGNEQFF. The CDR3, as DNA: TGTGCCAGCACCTCCGACAGGGCTGGCAATGAGCAGTTCTTC. The whole variable domain, filled in from reference TRBV7-3 and TRBJ2-1, reads GAGVSQTPSNKVTEKGKYVELRCDPISGHTALYWYRQSLGQGPEFLIYFQGTGAADDSGLPNDRFFAVRPEGSVSTLKIQRTERGDSAVYLCASTSDRAGNEQFFGPGTRLTVL.

Turning to this clone: It is likely a read error: a sequence one base away is far more abundant. V gene TRBV5-1 combines with J gene TRBJ1-2, with a tentative D call TRBD1 (6 bases). Between the trimmed V and J ends, which lost 4 bases and 4 bases, there was a span of 20 bases. The CDR3 contains 16 residues. Germline CDR1 is SGHRS and CDR2 is YFSETQ. The chain's CDR3 is CASSPEQGISGYGYTF. DNA of the CDR3: TGCGCCAGCAGCCCGGAACAGGGTATCAGCGGCTATGGCTACACCTTC.

This rearrangement joins TRBV5-6 to TRBJ2-5; tentative D call: TRBD2 (6 bases). The V end was cut by 6 bases, the J end by 7 bases, with 25 bases between. CDR3 length: 16 amino acids. Germline V gene data show CDR1 as SGHDT and CDR2 as YYEEEE. CDR3 loop: CASTLVGAGGGGTQYF. The DNA for the CDR3 is TGTGCCAGCACCCTGGTAGGCGCCGGGGGTGGTGGGACCCAGTACTTC.

The table lists this clone with a count of one. J is TRBJ2-7 and V is TRBV18; 8 nucleotides align to TRBD2. The CDR3 runs 15 residues. Germline-derived CDR1 and CDR2 are KGHSH and LQKENI. Germline trimming cut 1 base from V and 2 bases from J; bases unmatched to any gene: 4. CDR3 sequence: CASSPRTGGAYEQYF. The DNA for the CDR3 is TGTGCCAGCTCACCACGGACGGGAGGGGCCTACGAGCAGTACTTC.

This clone occurred many times. The same CDR3 can be traced to other DNA sequences in this sample. Here the CDR3 reads CASSSLLYEQYF. The CDR3 nucleotides read TGTGCCAGCAGCTCCCTATTATACGAGCAGTACTTC. This rearrangement joins TRBV7-9 to TRBJ2-7; no reliable D call. The V gene lost 4 bases and the J gene lost 4 bases, with 8 bases spanning the gap. Germline-derived CDR1 and CDR2 are SEHNR and FQNEAQ (reference sequence). This CDR3 comprises 12 residues.

This chain joins TRBV6-5 and TRBJ1-6; D is undetermined. In germline, CDR1 is MNHEY, CDR2 SVGAGI. V dropped 2 bases and J dropped 0 bases, with 8 bases sitting between them. The CDR3 spans 16 residues. This chain's CDR3 is CASSYSISSYNSPLHF. CDR3 nucleotide sequence: TGTGCCAGCAGTTACAGTATCAGCTCCTATAATTCACCCCTCCACTTT.

V usage is TRBV27 and J usage is TRBJ2-1; TRBD1 is a possible D gene (5 bases). This CDR3 has 13 amino acids. With 5 bases removed from V and 3 bases from J, the gap between germline ends came to 8 bases. Germline assignment: CDR1 MNHEY and CDR2 SMNVEV (reference sequence). In DNA, the CDR3 is TGTGCCAGCAGTGGTAGGGGCTACAATGAGCAGTTCTTC. This encodes CASSGRGYNEQFF.